The 16 T cell receptor beta chains given below trace back to one sample, sequenced in a study of human T cells and chemical hapten exposure. TCRdb re-derived calls from the 5' RACE reads in MiXCR, one entry per CDR3 protein. The sample has some 150,000 distinct CDR3 sequences, 3.5% to 5% seen once. Total RNA extraction was carried out from unfractionated whole blood. The receptors come from a female donor in good health.

This chain connects TRBV7-2 to TRBJ2-5; TRBD2 aligns across 9 bases. Trimming cost V 5 bases and J 5 bases; bases outside gene matches: 3. The CDR3 runs to 13 residues. From germline, CDR1 is SGHTA and CDR2 FQGNSA. The CDR3 region is CASSTGLAETQYF. The CDR3 DNA reads as TGTGCCAGCAGCACAGGACTAGCGGAGACCCAGTACTTC.

This clonotype was counted between two and nine times. The rearrangement uses TRBV10-3 and TRBJ2-3; weak D call: TRBD2 (7 bases). The germline V gene encodes CDR1 ENHRY and CDR2 SYGVKD. Trimming removed 6 bases from V and 6 bases from J, with 16 bases in between. The CDR3 runs 14 residues. The CDR3 protein is CAIRRRGGQDTQYF. The CDR3 DNA reads TGTGCCATCAGGAGGAGGGGGGGCCAGGATACGCAGTATTTT.

The chain links TRBV29-1 to TRBJ1-2; D perhaps matches TRBD1 (6 bases). In germline, CDR1 is SQVTM, CDR2 ANQGSEA. This CDR3 is built from 13 residues. Trimming removed 4 bases from V and 7 bases from J, with 16 bases in between. Here the CDR3 DNA reads TGCAGCGTTGTTGAACAGGGTTTTCGTGGCTACACCTTC. Translated, it gives CSVVEQGFRGYTF.

The chain has TRBV10-3 and TRBJ2-5; TRBD1 matches at 8 bases. The V segment lost 5 bases and the J segment 5 bases; nucleotides outside the gene matches: 7. CDR3 length equals 14 residues. In germline, CDR1 is ENHRY, CDR2 SYGVKD. This chain's CDR3 is CAISTGQGRETQYF. CDR3 DNA: TGTGCCATCAGTACCGGACAGGGTCGGGAGACCCAGTACTTC.

This clonotype was counted ten times or more. The chain joins TRBV28 to TRBJ1-5; 8 bases are shared with TRBD1. V lost 1 base to trimming and J lost 2 bases; unmatched junction nucleotides: 7. This CDR3 has 17 amino acids. The germline CDR1 and CDR2 sequences are MDHEN and SYDVKM. CDR3 nucleotide sequence: TGTGCCAGCAGTTTATACCGAACAGGGGGAGGCAATCAGCCCCAGCATTTT. Translation: CASSLYRTGGGNQPQHF.

This clonotype was observed many times. The rearrangement joins TRBV6-5 to TRBJ1-2, with unresolved D. CDR1 and CDR2 from the germline V gene are MNHEY and SVGAGI. This CDR3 is 14 amino acids long. Deletions cut 2 bases from V and 6 bases from J, with 13 bases between. Written as DNA, the CDR3 is TGTGCCAGCAGTTACCCTGGCCGGGCGGATGGCTACACCTTC. Translation: CASSYPGRADGYTF.

In this sample, this clonotype turned up a few times. This rearrangement joins TRBV30 to TRBJ1-1, with a weak D call TRBD1 (6 bases). Germline loops: CDR1 GTSNPN, CDR2 SVGIG (reference sequence). The V and J ends lost 8 bases and 2 bases respectively, with 15 bases between them. The CDR3 has 13 residues. This chain's CDR3 is CAGYLQGNTEAFF. DNA of the CDR3: TGTGCCGGCTATCTACAGGGAAACACTGAAGCTTTCTTT.

This clonotype was observed many times. The V and J genes are TRBV6-2 or TRBV6-3 and TRBJ2-7, with a weak D call TRBD2 (6 bases). From germline, CDR1 is MNHEY and CDR2 SVGEGT. V was shortened by 2 bases and J by 6 bases, with 11 bases between the two germline ends. The CDR3 is 13 residues long. The CDR3 DNA sequence: TGTGCCAGCAGTTACGGAGGGTCGGGCGAGCAGTACTTC. Its translation is CASSYGGSGEQYF.

The table lists this clonotype with many counts. The chain has TRBV24-1 and TRBJ2-3, with TRBD1 matching 7 bases. V lost 3 bases and J lost 5; bases outside the gene matches: 10. Germline V gives CDR1 KGHDR, CDR2 SFDVKD. This CDR3 is built from 16 residues. CDR3 residues: CATSDPGQYTQDTQYF. The CDR3 DNA sequence: TGTGCCACCAGTGATCCGGGACAGTATACCCAAGATACGCAGTATTTT.

This clonotype was picked up a small number of times. The chain joins TRBV20-1 to TRBJ2-7, with TRBD2 identical over 9 bases. This CDR3 has 12 residues. The V segment lost 5 bases and the J segment 3 bases; nucleotides outside the gene matches: 2. Per germline, CDR1 DFQATT and CDR2 SNEGSKA (reference sequence). The CDR3 DNA sequence: TGCAGTGCTGCGGGGGGGATCTACGAGCAGTACTTC. Translated, it gives CSAAGGIYEQYF.

This clonotype was detected ten times or more. This chain links TRBV2 with TRBJ2-3, with 15 bases that match TRBD2. CDR1 is SNHLY, CDR2 FYNNEI, per germline. Losses at the gene ends were 5 bases for V and 2 bases for J; bases not matched to a gene: 11. CDR3 size: 19 residues. The DNA for the CDR3 is TGTGCCAGCAGTCCCTTTCCCGGGACTAGCGGGGGGCCCACAGATACGCAGTATTTT. Its protein is CASSPFPGTSGGPTDTQYF.

The genes are TRBV18 and TRBJ1-1, with D unresolved. The CDR3 totals 16 residues. Germline V gene lookup returns CDR1 KGHSH and CDR2 LQKENI. Trimming left V 0 bases short and J 3 bases short, with 14 bases between. CDR3 nucleotides: TGTGCCAGCTCACCACCACTAAGAAACAGTGACACTGAAGCTTTCTTT. Protein: CASSPPLRNSDTEAFF.

At least ten counts were recorded for this clonotype. The V and J genes are TRBV9 and TRBJ2-7, with 9 positions matching TRBD2. The V gene end was trimmed by 5 bases and the J gene end by 4 bases; junction bases not matched to a gene: 7. CDR3 length: 14 amino acids. In germline, CDR1 is SGDLS, CDR2 YYNGEE. Here the CDR3 reads CASSGGLASYEQYF. The CDR3 DNA is TGTGCCAGCAGTGGCGGACTAGCGAGTTACGAGCAGTACTTC.

This clonotype occurred many times. This chain joins TRBV7-2 and TRBJ2-1; TRBD2 aligns across 16 bases. The V and J ends lost 5 bases and 0 bases, in that order; junction bases with no gene match: 7. The CDR3 spans 19 residues. From germline, CDR1 is SGHTA and CDR2 FQGNSA. The CDR3 is CASSPGLAGGPSSYNEQFF. In DNA, the CDR3 is TGTGCCAGCAGCCCGGGACTAGCGGGGGGGCCAAGCTCCTACAATGAGCAGTTCTTC. The whole variable domain, filled in from reference TRBV7-2 and TRBJ2-1, reads GAGVSQSPSNKVTEKGKDVELRCDPISGHTALYWYRQSLGQGLEFLIYFQGNSAPDKSGLPSDRFSAERTGGSVSTLTIQRTQQEDSAVYLCASSPGLAGGPSSYNEQFFGPGTRLTVL.

The gene calls are TRBV6-1 and TRBJ2-7, with D maybe TRBD2 (6 bases). Germline lookup yields CDR1 MNHNS and CDR2 SASEGT. This CDR3 is built from 14 residues. Trimming removed 2 bases at V and 8 bases at J, with 16 bases between. CDR3 bases: TGTGCCAGCAGTGAAAACGTCGGGGGTGGCAAGCAGTACTTC. Protein sequence: CASSENVGGGKQYF.

This clonotype appeared a few times. The CDR3 here is CASSQGGAGTEAFF. DNA for the CDR3: TGTGCCAGCAGTCAAGGGGGCGCGGGCACTGAAGCTTTCTTT. This chain joins TRBV28 and TRBJ1-1, with 7 bases lining up with TRBD1. V was clipped by 5 bases and J by 4 bases; unmatched bases: 7. Germline V lookup: CDR1 MDHEN, CDR2 SYDVKM. This CDR3 has 14 amino acids.